Listed here is a single T cell receptor beta chain. The data are from a study of control samples from healthy donors and cancer patients. The CDR3 has 17 amino acids. V gave up 5 bases and J gave up 0 bases, with 16 bases separating them. Germline V gene data show CDR1 as SEHNR and CDR2 as FQNEAQ (reference sequence). The method was immunoSEQ multiplex PCR; TCRdb's version includes in-frame clones alone and lacks a portion of them. The table records about 80,000 clones, about 89% of them present only once. Sequencing was done on a sample of blood. The origin of this receptor is a woman aged 60-75 years in good health. The chain recombines TRBV7-9 with TRBJ2-2; D is undetermined. The CDR3 nucleotides are TGTGCCAGCAGCCCCGCGACAAATCCCGCGAACACCGGGGAGCTGTTTTTT. Translated, it gives CASSPATNPANTGELFF.